This T cell receptor (beta chain) was found in a study of T cells in Graves' hyperthyroidism and ophthalmopathy (dated by TCRdb to about 2019). Background on the whole study: Peripheral blood was collected at initial diagnosis, before any treatment. Thyroid tissue and blood T-cell repertoires from six Graves' hyperthyroidism patients were also compared in the study. To identify distinguishing TCR V-J signatures, a discovery cohort of 100 patients was used, comprising some 45 with Graves' ophthalmopathy and around 60 with stable Graves' hyperthyroidism. TCR Vbeta CDR3 sequencing of 120 to 150 peripheral blood samples (43 ophthalmopathy, 75 to 85 hyperthyroidism and approximately 17 progressor patients) is reported in the paper. Whether ophthalmopathy could be predicted prospectively was tested in an independent validation cohort made up of about 20 hyperthyroidism patients plus 17 patients who later progressed to ophthalmopathy. After sampling, hyperthyroidism patients received methimazole starting at 30 mg daily, and ophthalmopathy patients received high-dose intravenous methylprednisolone. The approximately 100 discovery patients were randomly divided into training and test sets at a 7:3 ratio. General study outcomes and caveats: A 13 V-J signature model separated ophthalmopathy from stable hyperthyroidism, with 87.88% sensitivity and about 81% specificity in cross-validation and 80%/75% in testing. In validation, the model predicted progression to ophthalmopathy with 60% to 71% sensitivity and approximately 72% specificity, a median of 6.5 months before onset. No statistical method was used to set the sample size in advance, and investigators knew the group allocation. Blood samples also contained most of the expanded thyroid clonotypes (frequency above 0.001), which suggests that blood repertoires may reflect thyroid immune responses.

Including the terminal cysteine and phenylalanine, the CDR3 comprises 14 residues. Of all the DNA, just the CDR3 is kept, 42 bases in frame from base 1. As encoded in the germline V gene, CDR1 is SNHLY while CDR2 is FYNNEI. Trimming removed 6 bases from V and 5 bases from J; the gene matches leave 3 bases unexplained. This clonotype was recorded many times. This receptor's antigen is unknown. No quality values exist for individual bases; no much larger clone is one base distant. Amplification of TCR beta CDR3 regions was carried out from RNA transcripts. The first round of RT-PCR for the TCR CDR3 was performed with the HTBI primer set and the Qiagen OneStep RT-PCR kit. Libraries were constructed in a second round of multiplex PCR, after which size selection and purification were performed. Paired-end sequencing of the libraries was performed with 100 bp reads on an Illumina HiSeq2000. The authors' pipeline ran thus. SOAPnuke was used to process the raw data, with reads discarded if the reads contained adapters or uncalled bases, had a mean Phred below 15, or lacked an exact constant-primer or identifier match. High-quality paired reads were merged using COPE v1.2.5, and each unique nucleotide sequence was defined as a clonotype. Clonotypes were aligned to IMGT TRBV, TRBD and TRBJ reference segments using MiTCR v1.1. The analysis was restricted to V-J combinations with a frequency above 0.0001, which together covered around 99% of the repertoires. The TCS score was defined as the ratio of F50 (clonal expansion) to E x V (chaos), calculated using BLOSUM62-based TCRdist between CDR3 peptides within each V-J. Welch's t-statistics and random forest reduced approximately 520 V-J features to 13, which were used in a naive Bayes classifier (R e1071). TCRdb reworked the public reads: Q25 trimming with fastp, MiXCR clone assembly, productive beta chains retained. Entries that share a CDR3 protein sequence are merged under the most common genes and DNA. TCRdb assigned the V and J calls; the authors' analysis was not used. The sample profile shows 250,000 to 350,000 distinct CDR3 sequences; roughly 20% of them were found once. The top ten clonotypes cover around two thirds of the sample.

In the ophthalmopathy patients, disease was moderately to severely active, with a Clinical Activity Score of 3 or more, a NOSPECS grade of 4 or more, and a duration of less than 3 months. The study excluded patients with uncontrolled infections, other autoimmune diseases, pregnancy or lactation. Diagnoses were established on the basis of clinical symptoms, serum thyroxine and TRAb, thyroid ultrasound, and orbital computed tomography. PBMCs were separated from roughly 10 ml of fresh peripheral blood using Ficoll-Paque density gradient centrifugation. Total RNA was extracted with Trizol reagent, and quality was checked on an Agilent 2100 Bioanalyzer.

This chain joins TRBV2 to TRBJ1-6, with 8 bases aligning to TRBD1. Material: blood. The source of this sequence is a man in his thirties or forties with Graves' ophthalmopathy. The base sequence is TGTGCCAGCAGCCTGACAGGGGATAATTCACCCCTCCACTTT. Its protein reads: CASSLTGDNSPLHF.